This TCR beta chain was captured by sequencing in a study of identical twins. Study-wide points: Because invariant MAIT and iNKT cells could be present, zero-insertion analyses could be partly confounded.

This clonotype was seen repeatedly, ten times or more. Its antigen is not known. Healthy Caucasians made up all donors. A universal primer site was created by template switching, with the cDNA bearing unique molecular identifiers. One entry per CDR3 protein results from TCRdb running MiXCR on the 5' RACE reads. The top ten hold roughly 1.6% of the sample, which has 500,000 to 650,000 distinct CDR3 sequences, roughly 7.2% seen once. This sample was also put to use in a study of yellow fever vaccine responses in identical twins.

The sample comprised PBMCs. This TCR was recovered from a woman between 18 and 30 years old in good health.

Here the CDR3 reads CASSSAETPIGYGYTF. The CDR3, as DNA: TGCGCCAGCAGCTCCGCCGAGACCCCGATCGGCTATGGCTACACCTTC. The chain couples TRBV5-1 to TRBJ1-2; D not certain. V shed 3 bases and J shed 4 bases, with 19 bases lying between them. The CDR3 loop spans 16 amino acids. Germline CDR1 reads SGHRS; CDR2 reads YFSETQ.